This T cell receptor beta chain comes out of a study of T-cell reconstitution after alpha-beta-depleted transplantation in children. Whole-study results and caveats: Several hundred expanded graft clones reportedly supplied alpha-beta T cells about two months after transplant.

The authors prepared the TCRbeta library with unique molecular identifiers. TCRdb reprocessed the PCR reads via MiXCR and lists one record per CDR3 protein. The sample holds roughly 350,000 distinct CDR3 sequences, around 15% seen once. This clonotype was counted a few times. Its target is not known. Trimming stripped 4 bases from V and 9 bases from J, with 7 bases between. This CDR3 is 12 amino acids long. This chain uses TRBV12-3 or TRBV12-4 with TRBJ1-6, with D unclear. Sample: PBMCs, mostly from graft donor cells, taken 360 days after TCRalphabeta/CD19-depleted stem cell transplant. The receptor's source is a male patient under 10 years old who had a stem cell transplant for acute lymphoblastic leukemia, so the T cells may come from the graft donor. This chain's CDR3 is CASSSPASPLHF. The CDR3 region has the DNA TGTGCCAGCAGTTCTCCCGCTTCACCCCTCCACTTT.